This T cell receptor (beta chain) was retrieved from a study of cytomegalovirus exposure and HLA in healthy donors. Findings of the study overall: According to a subsequent analysis, TCR clusters identified in the first cohort showed a tendency to co-occur across the roughly 110 validation repertoires. For most TCR sequences rarity was the rule, although some public TCRs occurred in many donors. A classifier reportedly called cytomegalovirus status with high sensitivity and specificity.

Clones were sequenced by immunoSEQ multiplex PCR, and TCRdb holds only the in-frame ones, with some missing. The sample holds some 250,000 clones, around 91% seen once. The CDR3 is 16 amino acids. In germline, CDR1 is MGHRA, CDR2 YSYEKL. Trimming left V 0 bases short and J 1 base short, with 12 bases between. Worth noting for this clone: Its antigen is still unknown.

Among the 110 or so subjects of the validation cohort, separate from the roughly 600-subject first cohort, were the donors. The chain recombines TRBV4-1 with TRBJ1-2; D gene ambiguous. The clonotype originates from a young woman in good health and CMV-seronegative. The sample was PBMCs. In nucleotides, the CDR3 is TGCGCCAGCAGCCAAGAAATGGCGGCGGTTAACTATGGCTACACCTTC. Its protein is CASSQEMAAVNYGYTF.